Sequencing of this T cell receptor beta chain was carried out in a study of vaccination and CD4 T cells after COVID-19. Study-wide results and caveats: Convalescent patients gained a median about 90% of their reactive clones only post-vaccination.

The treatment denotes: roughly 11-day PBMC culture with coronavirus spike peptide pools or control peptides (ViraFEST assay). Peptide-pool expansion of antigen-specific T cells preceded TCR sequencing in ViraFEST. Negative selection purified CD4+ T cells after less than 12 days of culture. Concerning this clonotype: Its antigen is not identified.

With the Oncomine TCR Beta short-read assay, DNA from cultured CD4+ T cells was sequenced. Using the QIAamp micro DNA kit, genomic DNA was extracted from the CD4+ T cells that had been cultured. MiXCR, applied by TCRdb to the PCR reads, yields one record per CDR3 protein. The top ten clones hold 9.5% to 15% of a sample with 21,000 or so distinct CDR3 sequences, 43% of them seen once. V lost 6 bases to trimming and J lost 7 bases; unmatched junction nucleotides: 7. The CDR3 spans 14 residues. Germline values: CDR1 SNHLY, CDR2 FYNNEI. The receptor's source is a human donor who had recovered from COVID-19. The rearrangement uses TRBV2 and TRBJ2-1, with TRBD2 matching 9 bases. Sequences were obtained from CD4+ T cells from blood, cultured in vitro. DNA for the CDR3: TGTGCCAGCAGGGGACTAGCCGCGGGGAATGAGCAGTTCTTC. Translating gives CASRGLAAGNEQFF.